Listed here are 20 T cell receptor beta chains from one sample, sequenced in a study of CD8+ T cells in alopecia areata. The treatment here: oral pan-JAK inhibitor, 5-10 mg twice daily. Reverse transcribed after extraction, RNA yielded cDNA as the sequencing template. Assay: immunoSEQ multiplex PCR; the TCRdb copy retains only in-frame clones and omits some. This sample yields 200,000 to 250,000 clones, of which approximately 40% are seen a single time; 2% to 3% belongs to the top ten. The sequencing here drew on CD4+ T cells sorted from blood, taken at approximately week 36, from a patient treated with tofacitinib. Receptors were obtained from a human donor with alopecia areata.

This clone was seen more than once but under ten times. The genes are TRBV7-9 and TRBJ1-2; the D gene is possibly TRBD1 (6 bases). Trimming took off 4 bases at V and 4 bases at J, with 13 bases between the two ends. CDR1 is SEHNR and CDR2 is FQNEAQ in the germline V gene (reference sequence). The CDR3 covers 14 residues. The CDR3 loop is CASSSEQGTYGYTF. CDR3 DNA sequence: TGTGCCAGCAGCTCGGAACAGGGTACCTATGGCTACACCTTC. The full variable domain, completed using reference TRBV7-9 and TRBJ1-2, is DTGVSQNPRHKITKRGQNVTFRCDPISEHNRLYWYRQTLGQGPEFLTYFQNEAQLEKSRLLSDRFSAERPKGSFSTLEIQRTEQGDSAMYLCASSSEQGTYGYTFGSGTRLTVV.

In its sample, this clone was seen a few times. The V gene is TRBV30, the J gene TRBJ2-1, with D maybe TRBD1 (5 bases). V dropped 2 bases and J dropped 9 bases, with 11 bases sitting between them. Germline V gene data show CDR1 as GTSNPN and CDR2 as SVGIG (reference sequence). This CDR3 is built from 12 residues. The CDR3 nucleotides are TGTGCCTGGAGTCCAGGGCTCTCTGAGCAGTTCTTC. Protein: CAWSPGLSEQFF.

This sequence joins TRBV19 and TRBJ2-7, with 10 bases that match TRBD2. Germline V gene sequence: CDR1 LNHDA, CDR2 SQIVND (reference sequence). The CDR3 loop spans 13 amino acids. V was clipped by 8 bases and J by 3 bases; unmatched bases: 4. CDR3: CASALAGIYEQYF. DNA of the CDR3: TGTGCCAGTGCACTAGCGGGAATCTACGAGCAGTACTTC.

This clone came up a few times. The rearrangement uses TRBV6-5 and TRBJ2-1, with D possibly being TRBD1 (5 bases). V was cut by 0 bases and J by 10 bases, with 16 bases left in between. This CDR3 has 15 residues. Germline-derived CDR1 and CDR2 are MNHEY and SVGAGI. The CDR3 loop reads CASSYSLAGLGEQFF. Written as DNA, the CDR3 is TGTGCCAGCAGTTACTCGTTGGCAGGGCTAGGCGAGCAGTTCTTC.

Here the CDR3 DNA reads TGTGCCTGGAGTGTCTCTAGGAGCACCTTC. Protein product: CAWSVSRSTF. V and J are TRBV30 and TRBJ1-2; D call uncertain. Trimming took off 0 bases at V and 13 bases at J, with 9 bases between the two ends. The CDR3 sequence is 10 residues long. Germline V gives CDR1 GTSNPN, CDR2 SVGIG (reference sequence). Drawing the rest from reference TRBV30 and TRBJ1-2, the complete variable domain is SQTIHQWPATLVQPVGSPLSLECTVEGTSNPNLYWYRQAAGRGLQLLFYSVGIGQISSEVPQNLSASRPQDRQFILSSKKLLLSDSGFYLCAWSVSRSTFGSGTRLTVV.

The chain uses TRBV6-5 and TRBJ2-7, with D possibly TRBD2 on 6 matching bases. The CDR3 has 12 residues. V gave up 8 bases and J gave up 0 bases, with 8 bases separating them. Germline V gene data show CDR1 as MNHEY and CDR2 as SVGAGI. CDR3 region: CASRGNSYEQYF. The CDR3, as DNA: TGTGCCAGCCGGGGGAACTCCTACGAGCAGTACTTC.

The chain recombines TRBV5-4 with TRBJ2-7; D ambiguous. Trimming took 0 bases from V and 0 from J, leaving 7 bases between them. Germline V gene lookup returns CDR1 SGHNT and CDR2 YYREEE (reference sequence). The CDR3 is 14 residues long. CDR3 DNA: TGTGCCAGCAGCTTGGAGCCTCACTCCTACGAGCAGTACTTC. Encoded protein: CASSLEPHSYEQYF.

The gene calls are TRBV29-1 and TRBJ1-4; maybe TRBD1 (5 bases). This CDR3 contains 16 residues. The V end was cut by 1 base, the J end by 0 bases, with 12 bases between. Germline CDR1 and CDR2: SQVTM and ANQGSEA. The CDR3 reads CSVEVHDSATNEKLFF. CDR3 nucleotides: TGCAGCGTTGAAGTGCACGACAGCGCAACTAATGAAAAACTGTTTTTT.

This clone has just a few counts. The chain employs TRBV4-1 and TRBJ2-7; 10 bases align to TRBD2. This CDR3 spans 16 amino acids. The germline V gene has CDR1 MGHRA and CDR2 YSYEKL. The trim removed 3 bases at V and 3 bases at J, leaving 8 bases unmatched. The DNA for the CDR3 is TGCGCCAGCAGCCACCACCCTAGCGGGAGTCTCTACGAGCAGTACTTC. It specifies CASSHHPSGSLYEQYF.

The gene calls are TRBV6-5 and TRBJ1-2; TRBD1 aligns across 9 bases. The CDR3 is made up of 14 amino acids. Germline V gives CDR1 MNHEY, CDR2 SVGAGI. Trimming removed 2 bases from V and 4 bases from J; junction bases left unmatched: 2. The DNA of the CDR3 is TGTGCCAGCAGTTACGGACAGGGGATCTATGGCTACACCTTC. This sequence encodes CASSYGQGIYGYTF.

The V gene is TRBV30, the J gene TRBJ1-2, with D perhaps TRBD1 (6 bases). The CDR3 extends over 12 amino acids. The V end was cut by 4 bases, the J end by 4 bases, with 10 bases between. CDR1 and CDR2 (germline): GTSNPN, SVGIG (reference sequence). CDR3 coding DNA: TGTGCCTGGATGGGGGGCGGCTATGGCTACACCTTC. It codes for CAWMGGGYGYTF.

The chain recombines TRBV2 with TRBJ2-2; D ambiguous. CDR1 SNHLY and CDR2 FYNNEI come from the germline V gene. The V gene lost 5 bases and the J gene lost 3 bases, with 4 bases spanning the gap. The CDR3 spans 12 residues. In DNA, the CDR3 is TGTGCCAGCAGTATGGACACCGGGGAGCTGTTTTTT. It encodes CASSMDTGELFF.

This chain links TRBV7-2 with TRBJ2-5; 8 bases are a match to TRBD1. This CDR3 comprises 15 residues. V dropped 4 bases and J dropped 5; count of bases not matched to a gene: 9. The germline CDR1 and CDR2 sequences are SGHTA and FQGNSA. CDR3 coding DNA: TGTGCCAGCAGCTCCGCCCGGACAGGGCCGGAGACCCAGTACTTC. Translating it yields CASSSARTGPETQYF.

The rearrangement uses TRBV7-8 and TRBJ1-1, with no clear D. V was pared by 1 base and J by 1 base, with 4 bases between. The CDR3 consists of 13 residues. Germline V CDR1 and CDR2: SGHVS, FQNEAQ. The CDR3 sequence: CASSLGWNTEAFF. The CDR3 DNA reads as TGTGCCAGCAGCTTAGGGTGGAACACTGAAGCTTTCTTT.

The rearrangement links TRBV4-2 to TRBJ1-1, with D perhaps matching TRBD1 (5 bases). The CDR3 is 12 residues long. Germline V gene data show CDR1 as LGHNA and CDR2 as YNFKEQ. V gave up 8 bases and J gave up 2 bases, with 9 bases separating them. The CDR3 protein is CASVGANTEAFF. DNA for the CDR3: TGTGCCAGCGTCGGGGCCAACACTGAAGCTTTCTTT.

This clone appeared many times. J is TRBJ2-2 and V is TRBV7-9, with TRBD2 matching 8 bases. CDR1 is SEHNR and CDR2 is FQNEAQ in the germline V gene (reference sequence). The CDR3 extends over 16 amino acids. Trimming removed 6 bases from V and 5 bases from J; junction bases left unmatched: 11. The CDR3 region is CASRQSGSRRTGELFF. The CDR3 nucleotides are TGTGCCAGCAGACAGAGCGGGAGTCGGCGTACCGGGGAGCTGTTTTTT. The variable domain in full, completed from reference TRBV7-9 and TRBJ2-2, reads DTGVSQNPRHKITKRGQNVTFRCDPISEHNRLYWYRQTLGQGPEFLTYFQNEAQLEKSRLLSDRFSAERPKGSFSTLEIQRTEQGDSAMYLCASRQSGSRRTGELFFGEGSRLTVL.

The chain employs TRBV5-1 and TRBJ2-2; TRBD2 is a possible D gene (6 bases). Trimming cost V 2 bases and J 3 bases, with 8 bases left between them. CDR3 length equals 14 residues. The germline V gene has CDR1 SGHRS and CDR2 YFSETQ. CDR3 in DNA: TGCGCCAGCAGCTTCGGGAGAGACACCGGGGAGCTGTTTTTT. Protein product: CASSFGRDTGELFF.

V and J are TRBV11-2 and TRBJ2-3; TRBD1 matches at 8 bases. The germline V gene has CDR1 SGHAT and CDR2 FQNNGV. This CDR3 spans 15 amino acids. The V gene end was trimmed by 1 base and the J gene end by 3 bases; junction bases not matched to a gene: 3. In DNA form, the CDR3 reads TGTGCCAGCAGCTTAGGGCAGGGGGCGACAGATACGCAGTATTTT. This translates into CASSLGQGATDTQYF.

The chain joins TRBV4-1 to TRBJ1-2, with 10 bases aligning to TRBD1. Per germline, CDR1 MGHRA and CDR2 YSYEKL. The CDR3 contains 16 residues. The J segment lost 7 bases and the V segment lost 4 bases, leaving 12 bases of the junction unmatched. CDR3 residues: CASSRLAPDRGIGYTF. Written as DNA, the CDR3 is TGCGCCAGCAGCCGGCTCGCCCCGGACAGGGGGATTGGCTACACCTTC.

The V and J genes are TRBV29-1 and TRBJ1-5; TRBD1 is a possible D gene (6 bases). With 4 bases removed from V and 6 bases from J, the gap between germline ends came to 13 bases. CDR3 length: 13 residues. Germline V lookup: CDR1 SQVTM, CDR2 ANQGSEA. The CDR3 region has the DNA TGCAGCGTTGCCCCAGGGGTAAGTCAGCCCCAGCATTTT. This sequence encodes CSVAPGVSQPQHF.